These 23 T cell receptor beta chains were all obtained from the same sample, sequenced in a study of T cell repertoires in cytomegalovirus infection. In TCRdb, the reads were re-called with MiXCR into one record per CDR3 protein. This table holds roughly 920,000 distinct CDR3 sequences, approximately 30% found once. These receptors have no identified antigens. Sequenced here: cultured CD8+ T cells from PBMCs, sampled from culture after CMV antigen stimulation. The receptors were gathered from a human donor in good health (CMV status not recorded). Some clones in this sample may be carry-over from other donors' samples.

V and J are TRBV27 and TRBJ2-7, with TRBD2 identical over 8 bases. J was trimmed by 2 bases and V by 4 bases; bases with no gene match: 4. CDR3 size: 14 residues. CDR1 is MNHEY, CDR2 SMNVEV, per germline (reference sequence). CDR3 loop: CASSWDSGAYEQYF. The CDR3 DNA sequence: TGTGCCAGCAGTTGGGATAGCGGGGCCTACGAGCAGTACTTC.

This clonotype came up a few times. This chain joins TRBV4-1 and TRBJ2-7; possible D gene TRBD1, 6 bases. The CDR3 sequence is 15 residues long. The V end was cut by 5 bases, the J end by 0 bases, with 14 bases between. Germline lookup yields CDR1 MGHRA and CDR2 YSYEKL. The CDR3 nucleotides read TGCGCCAGCAGCTGGGCCCAGGGGAGCTCCTACGAGCAGTACTTC. Translating it yields CASSWAQGSSYEQYF.

Points on this clonotype: Germline and junction disagree at one end, which may indicate a read error. The gene calls are TRBV5-3 and TRBJ2-5, with D tentatively TRBD1 or TRBD2 (5 bases each). TRBV5-3 is sorted into the ORF group, with uncertain function. This CDR3 contains 18 residues. The CDR3 is CASSLETTGPYPRETQYF. The CDR3 DNA reads as TGTGCCAGCAGCTTGGAGACGACGGGACCGTACCCGAGGGAGACCCAGTACTTC.

In the case of this clonotype: Since no conserved phenylalanine or tryptophan closes the CDR3, a read error is the likely cause. The chain combines TRBV7-3 with TRBJ2-1; TRBD1 matches 10 bases. The CDR3 contains 17 residues. Unmatched junction bases numbered 10, after V lost 5 bases and J lost 3 bases. CDR1 SGHTA and CDR2 FQGTGA come from the germline V gene. The CDR3 bases are TGTGCCAGCAGCGCGATTCCGGGACAGGGGATCTACAATGAGCAGTTCTCC. It encodes CASSAIPGQGIYNEQFS.

The chain combines TRBV6-1 with TRBJ2-3; D call uncertain. Trimming shortened V by 6 bases and J by 0 bases, and 16 bases separated the two germline ends. Germline V CDR1 and CDR2: MNHNS, SASEGT. There are 16 residues in the CDR3. The CDR3 loop reads CASRFRFKASTDTQYF. CDR3 bases: TGTGCCAGCAGGTTCAGGTTCAAAGCTAGCACAGATACGCAGTATTTT.

This clonotype was counted at least ten times. This chain uses TRBV7-9 with TRBJ1-4, with 11 bases aligning to TRBD1. CDR1 SEHNR and CDR2 FQNEAQ come from the germline V gene (reference sequence). J gave up 6 bases and V 1 base, and 4 bases lay outside the gene matches. This CDR3 has 16 residues. The CDR3 DNA reads TGTGCCAGCAGCTTAGGCCGGACAGGGGGCTATGAAAAACTGTTTTTT. It translates to CASSLGRTGGYEKLFF.

The chain is built from TRBV6-6 and TRBJ2-1; TRBD1 might be the D (6 bases). Germline V gene lookup returns CDR1 MNHNY and CDR2 SVGAGI (reference sequence). Between the trimmed V and J ends, which lost 11 bases and 4 bases, there was a span of 15 bases. The CDR3 is 13 residues long. The CDR3 DNA follows: TGTGCCCGCGGACAGAAACTTTACAATGAGCAGTTCTTC. This gives the protein CARGQKLYNEQFF.

The chain carries TRBV19 and TRBJ1-4; D is undetermined. Germline V gene lookup returns CDR1 LNHDA and CDR2 SQIVND (reference sequence). CDR3 length: 16 residues. V was trimmed by 10 bases and J by 3 bases, leaving 21 bases between them. The CDR3 region is CAKSTRMWRANEKLFF. In nucleotides, the CDR3 is TGTGCCAAAAGTACCCGGATGTGGAGGGCTAATGAAAAACTGTTTTTT.

The rearrangement links TRBV19 to TRBJ2-1; D remains unclear. V lost 6 bases, J lost 7 bases, and 10 bases lay in between. The length of the CDR3 is 12 residues. Germline loops: CDR1 LNHDA, CDR2 SQIVND (reference sequence). DNA of the CDR3: TGTGCCAGTAGGAAAGGGTGGAATGAGCAGTTCTTC. Translating gives CASRKGWNEQFF. The full variable domain, rest sourced from reference TRBV19 and TRBJ2-1, is DGGITQSPKYLFRKEGQNVTLSCEQNLNHDAMYWYRQDPGQGLRLIYYSQIVNDFQKGDIAEGYSVSREKKESFPLTVTSAQKNPTAFYLCASRKGWNEQFFGPGTRLTVL.

The CDR3 loop reads CSAAQWDRPLQTYEQYV. DNA for the CDR3: TGCAGTGCTGCCCAGTGGGACAGGCCCCTACAAACCTACGAGCAGTACGTC. J is TRBJ2-7 and V is TRBV20-1, with 8 nucleotides matching TRBD1. The CDR3 has 17 amino acids. The J segment lost 2 bases and the V segment lost 5 bases, leaving 17 bases of the junction unmatched. Germline V CDR1 and CDR2: DFQATT, SNEGSKA (reference sequence).

This clonotype was seen a handful of times. The V gene is TRBV10-3, the J gene TRBJ2-1; the match to TRBD1 covers 7 bases. Losses at the gene ends were 7 bases for V and 10 bases for J; bases not matched to a gene: 10. In germline, CDR1 is ENHRY, CDR2 SYGVKD. The CDR3 totals 13 residues. CDR3 amino acids: CAITRTGTREQFF. CDR3 sequence (DNA): TGTGCCATCACCAGGACAGGAACGCGGGAGCAGTTCTTC.

The sample holds a few counts of this clonotype. The chain joins TRBV20-1 to TRBJ1-6, with D hard to call. The CDR3 loop spans 15 amino acids. Germline assignment: CDR1 DFQATT and CDR2 SNEGSKA (reference sequence). Trimming left V 0 bases short and J 1 base short, with 7 bases between. CDR3 nucleotides: TGCAGTGCTAGAGAAAGGGATTCCTATAATTCACCCCTCCACTTT. Its translation is CSARERDSYNSPLHF.

This clonotype was picked up a small number of times. The rearrangement joins TRBV4-2 to TRBJ2-3, with D unclear. There are 16 residues in the CDR3. CDR1 is LGHNA, CDR2 YNFKEQ, per germline. The V and J ends lost 4 bases and 1 base respectively, with 15 bases between them. CDR3 bases: TGTGCCAGCAGCCCCCTCCCGCGGATTGGCACAGATACGCAGTATTTT. This translates into CASSPLPRIGTDTQYF.

The chain employs TRBV15 and TRBJ2-5, with 8 nucleotides matching TRBD2. Unmatched junction bases numbered 4, after V lost 3 bases and J lost 4 bases. In germline, CDR1 is LNHNV, CDR2 YYDKDF (reference sequence). The CDR3 covers 14 residues. For the CDR3, the DNA is TGTGCCACCAGCAGTCCGGGGGGGGCAGAGACCCAGTACTTC. It encodes CATSSPGGAETQYF.

The chain couples TRBV5-5 to TRBJ1-5; 7 positions match TRBD1. V lost 4 bases and J lost 0; bases outside the gene matches: 10. The CDR3 runs 17 residues. Germline V lookup: CDR1 SGHKS, CDR2 YYEKEE (reference sequence). As DNA, the CDR3 is TGTGCCAGCAGCCAACGCCTGACAGGGAATAGCAATCAGCCCCAGCATTTT. Its protein is CASSQRLTGNSNQPQHF.

V usage is TRBV6-1 and J usage is TRBJ2-3, with a weak D call TRBD1 (6 bases). The CDR3 sequence is 14 residues long. V lost 5 bases, J lost 1 base, and 10 bases lay in between. Germline V CDR1 and CDR2: MNHNS, SASEGT. The CDR3 sequence is CASSNEGGTDTQYF. The CDR3 coding sequence is TGTGCCAGCAGTAATGAGGGGGGCACAGATACGCAGTATTTT.

V and J are TRBV7-9 and TRBJ1-4; no clear D gene. This CDR3 comprises 13 residues. The germline V gene encodes CDR1 SEHNR and CDR2 FQNEAQ (reference sequence). The V and J ends lost 11 bases and 7 bases respectively, with 17 bases between them. CDR3 loop: CAAGPSSSEKLFF. The CDR3 nucleotides read TGTGCCGCGGGTCCGAGCAGCTCTGAAAAACTGTTTTTT.

This rearrangement joins TRBV5-4 to TRBJ1-2; 9 bases map to TRBD1. CDR3 length: 14 amino acids. Germline V CDR1 and CDR2: SGHNT, YYREEE (reference sequence). V lost 0 bases and J lost 8; bases outside the gene matches: 5. The CDR3 sequence is CASSLAGTGRGYTF. Written as DNA, the CDR3 is TGTGCCAGCAGCTTGGCCGGGACAGGGCGCGGCTACACCTTC.

This rearrangement joins TRBV5-6 to TRBJ1-2; D is ambiguous. This CDR3 has 15 residues. Germline V gene lookup returns CDR1 SGHDT and CDR2 YYEEEE. V was clipped by 1 base and J by 0 bases, with 10 bases between them. CDR3 sequence: CASSLSPDPNYGYTF. Here the CDR3 DNA reads TGTGCCAGCAGCTTGTCTCCTGATCCTAACTATGGCTACACCTTC.

J is TRBJ2-1 and V is TRBV28; 8 bases agree with TRBD1. Trimming at V came to 6 bases and at J to 6 bases, leaving 7 bases not matched to a gene. CDR1 is MDHEN and CDR2 is SYDVKM in the germline V gene. The CDR3 is 14 residues long. The CDR3 here is CASSTPGQGNEQFF. DNA for the CDR3: TGTGCCAGCAGCACTCCAGGACAGGGCAATGAGCAGTTCTTC.

In its sample, this clonotype was seen a few times. This chain joins TRBV10-1 and TRBJ2-1, with 10 bases identical to TRBD2. V gave up 3 bases and J gave up 4 bases; unmatched junction bases: 6. This CDR3 is 16 amino acids long. CDR1 WNHNN and CDR2 SYGVQD come from the germline V gene (reference sequence). CDR3 DNA: TGCGCCAGCAGTGACCGTAGCGGGGGGCTTTACAATGAGCAGTTCTTC. Translation gives CASSDRSGGLYNEQFF.

The J gene is TRBJ2-2, the V gene TRBV7-1; D is unclear. TRBV7-1 is assigned to the ORF class and has an uncertain function. CDR3 length equals 17 residues. Trimming pared 6 bases from V and 5 bases from J, leaving 22 bases between. CDR3 nucleotides: TGTGCCAGCAGACCCAGAATTCTAGTCGGTTTGACCGGGGAGCTGTTTTTT. It codes for CASRPRILVGLTGELFF.

The V gene is TRBV27, the J gene TRBJ2-3, with D maybe TRBD1 (5 bases). The CDR3 is 14 amino acids. Germline-derived CDR1 and CDR2 are MNHEY and SMNVEV (reference sequence). V shed 7 bases and J shed 0 bases, with 11 bases lying between them. CDR3 sequence: CASKRGSSTDTQYF. The CDR3 DNA is TGTGCCAGCAAAAGGGGCTCTAGCACAGATACGCAGTATTTT.